A single sample gave rise to the 27 T cell receptor beta chains below, sequenced in a study of cytomegalovirus exposure and HLA in healthy donors. The PCR ran on 60 Vbeta and 13 Jbeta primers. The method was immunoSEQ multiplex PCR; TCRdb's version includes in-frame clones alone and lacks a portion of them. The table has about 130,000 clones, over 70% seen once. The sequenced material came from PBMCs. The receptors shown here come from a woman aged 40-49 years in good health and CMV-seropositive.

This clone was seen only a few times. The CDR3 DNA reads TGTGCCAGCAGTTACGGGGCGAGAGCTTTCTTT. It codes for CASSYGARAFF. The chain combines TRBV6-5 with TRBJ1-1; D possibly corresponds to TRBD1 (5 bases). CDR1 is MNHEY and CDR2 is SVGAGI in the germline V gene. The CDR3 loop spans 11 amino acids. V gave up 2 bases and J gave up 10 bases, with 8 bases separating them.

The chain is built from TRBV28 and TRBJ1-1; TRBD1 matches 7 bases. After removal of 7 bases from V and 4 bases from J, the junction contained 3 bases not matched to a gene. The CDR3 covers 12 residues. CDR1 and CDR2 (germline): MDHEN, SYDVKM. This chain's CDR3 is CASKAGGTEAFF. The CDR3 DNA reads as TGTGCCAGCAAAGCAGGGGGCACTGAAGCTTTCTTT. Full variable domain (outside the CDR3, taken from reference TRBV28 and TRBJ1-1): DVKVTQSSRYLVKRTGEKVFLECVQDMDHENMFWYRQDPGLGLRLIYFSYDVKMKEKGDIPEGYSVSREKKERFSLILESASTNQTSMYLCASKAGGTEAFFGQGTRLTVV.

The gene calls are TRBV29-1 and TRBJ1-1; D is perhaps TRBD1 (5 bases). The CDR3 consists of 12 residues. V lost 7 bases and J 1 base, leaving 10 bases between the germline ends. In germline, CDR1 is SQVTM, CDR2 ANQGSEA. The DNA of the CDR3 is TGCAGCGCTCCCGACAGGAACACTGAAGCTTTCTTT. Its translation: CSAPDRNTEAFF.

DNA for the CDR3: TGTGCCAGCAGACCTGGACAGGGTAGACATGAGCAGTTCTTC. It codes for CASRPGQGRHEQFF. The chain has TRBV28 and TRBJ2-1; the match to TRBD1 covers 8 bases. The ends lost 6 bases at V and 8 bases at J; junction bases unmatched: 9. Per germline, CDR1 MDHEN and CDR2 SYDVKM. CDR3 length: 14 residues.

The chain carries TRBV19 and TRBJ1-2; 9 bases are a match to TRBD1. Germline trimming cut 4 bases from V and 2 bases from J; bases unmatched to any gene: 5. Germline CDR1 reads LNHDA; CDR2 reads SQIVND (reference sequence). This CDR3 contains 15 residues. CDR3 DNA sequence: TGTGCCAGTAGTACCCCCGGGACAGGGAACTATGGCTACACCTTC. Amino acid sequence: CASSTPGTGNYGYTF. Complete variable domain (other parts from reference TRBV19 and TRBJ1-2): DGGITQSPKYLFRKEGQNVTLSCEQNLNHDAMYWYRQDPGQGLRLIYYSQIVNDFQKGDIAEGYSVSREKKESFPLTVTSAQKNPTAFYLCASSTPGTGNYGYTFGSGTRLTVV.

This chain joins TRBV7-2 and TRBJ2-3, with 8 bases matching TRBD2. V was pared by 6 bases and J by 1 base, with 6 bases of the junction left unmatched. CDR3 length: 15 amino acids. The germline V gene encodes CDR1 SGHTA and CDR2 FQGNSA. In nucleotides, the CDR3 is TGTGCCAGCAGACAACGGCGGGAGGGCACAGATACGCAGTATTTT. This codes for CASRQRREGTDTQYF.

The genes are TRBV5-6 and TRBJ2-7, with 11 bases identical to TRBD1. Per germline, CDR1 SGHDT and CDR2 YYEEEE. V dropped 4 bases and J dropped 7; count of bases not matched to a gene: 10. The CDR3 runs to 15 residues. CDR3 loop: CASSRGTGGVEEQYF. Written as DNA, the CDR3 is TGTGCCAGCAGCCGAGGGACAGGGGGGGTTGAAGAGCAGTACTTC. The full variable domain, rest sourced from reference TRBV5-6 and TRBJ2-7, is DAGVTQSPTHLIKTRGQQVTLRCSPKSGHDTVSWYQQALGQGPQFIFQYYEEEERQRGNFPDRFSGHQFPNYSSELNVNALLLGDSALYLCASSRGTGGVEEQYFGPGTRLTVT.

V is TRBV18 and J is TRBJ1-5; 10 nucleotides agree with TRBD1. Germline V gene data show CDR1 as KGHSH and CDR2 as LQKENI. This CDR3 contains 15 residues. V was pared by 3 bases and J by 7 bases, with 6 bases of the junction left unmatched. CDR3 in amino acids: CASSPSGTGVQPQHF. Here the CDR3 DNA reads TGTGCCAGCTCACCTTCTGGGACAGGGGTCCAGCCCCAGCATTTT. Full variable domain (missing parts from reference TRBV18 and TRBJ1-5): NAGVMQNPRHLVRRRGQEARLRCSPMKGHSHVYWYRQLPEEGLKFMVYLQKENIIDESGMPKERFSAEFPKEGPSILRIQQVVRGDSAAYFCASSPSGTGVQPQHFGDGTRLSIL.

The CDR3 here is CASSQDLGSHYEQYF. Here the CDR3 DNA reads TGCGCCAGCAGCCAAGACCTCGGGAGCCACTACGAGCAGTACTTC. This rearrangement joins TRBV4-3 to TRBJ2-7, with D perhaps matching TRBD2 (6 bases). This CDR3 is 15 amino acids long. The V end was cut by 0 bases, the J end by 3 bases, with 12 bases between. Germline CDR1 reads LGHNA; CDR2 reads YSLEER.

This chain uses TRBV28 with TRBJ1-6; TRBD1 matches at 8 bases. Germline CDR1 and CDR2: MDHEN and SYDVKM. There are 16 residues in the CDR3. The V gene end was trimmed by 5 bases and the J gene end by 7 bases; junction bases not matched to a gene: 10. CDR3 protein: CASSLYRQGTNSPLHF. The CDR3 DNA is TGTGCCAGCAGTCTATATCGACAGGGGACCAATTCACCCCTCCACTTT. The variable domain in full, completed from reference TRBV28 and TRBJ1-6, reads DVKVTQSSRYLVKRTGEKVFLECVQDMDHENMFWYRQDPGLGLRLIYFSYDVKMKEKGDIPEGYSVSREKKERFSLILESASTNQTSMYLCASSLYRQGTNSPLHFGNGTRLTVT.

This clone was counted a few times. The chain uses TRBV5-4 and TRBJ2-1; 9 nucleotides align to TRBD2. After removal of 3 bases from V and 0 bases from J, the junction contained 4 bases not matched to a gene. CDR3 length equals 16 residues. Germline loops: CDR1 SGHNT, CDR2 YYREEE (reference sequence). CDR3 sequence: CASSSISGSSYNEQFF. For the CDR3, the DNA is TGTGCCAGCAGCTCGATTAGCGGGAGCTCCTACAATGAGCAGTTCTTC.

The rearrangement joins TRBV5-8 to TRBJ2-1; 9 bases map to TRBD2. Per the germline V gene, CDR1 is SGHTS and CDR2 is YDEGEE. The CDR3 is 16 amino acids. J gave up 0 bases and V 4 bases, and 5 bases lay outside the gene matches. CDR3 sequence (DNA): TGTGCCAGCAGCCCCCGAGCGGGGGGCTCCTACAATGAGCAGTTCTTC. Protein product: CASSPRAGGSYNEQFF. Using reference TRBV5-8 and TRBJ2-1 for the parts outside the CDR3, the full variable domain is EAGVTQSPTHLIKTRGQQATLRCSPISGHTSVYWYQQALGLGLQFLLWYDEGEERNRGNFPPRFSGRQFPNYSSELNVNALELEDSALYLCASSPRAGGSYNEQFFGPGTRLTVL.

About this clone: The sample holds other DNA sequences that translate to the same CDR3. The genes are TRBV28 and TRBJ1-3, with a tentative D call TRBD1 (5 bases). The CDR3 has 17 amino acids. CDR1 and CDR2 (germline): MDHEN, SYDVKM. V lost 6 bases and J lost 0, with 18 bases in between. The CDR3 sequence: CASSSPRRGSSGNTIYF. DNA of the CDR3: TGTGCCAGCAGCTCCCCAAGAAGGGGCAGCTCTGGAAACACCATATATTTT.

The V call is TRBV30, the J call TRBJ2-7, with 9 bases fitting TRBD1. V lost 3 bases and J lost 0; bases outside the gene matches: 6. This CDR3 contains 15 residues. Per germline, CDR1 GTSNPN and CDR2 SVGIG (reference sequence). CDR3 protein: CAWSAGTGSSYEQYF. The CDR3 DNA reads TGTGCCTGGAGCGCCGGGACAGGGAGCTCCTACGAGCAGTACTTC. The entire variable domain, with the rest obtained from reference TRBV30 and TRBJ2-7, is as follows: SQTIHQWPATLVQPVGSPLSLECTVEGTSNPNLYWYRQAAGRGLQLLFYSVGIGQISSEVPQNLSASRPQDRQFILSSKKLLLSDSGFYLCAWSAGTGSSYEQYFGPGTRLTVT.

There are a few counts of this clone. The V gene is TRBV4-2, the J gene TRBJ1-2; weak D call: TRBD1 (6 bases). Germline CDR1 and CDR2: LGHNA and YNFKEQ. There are 15 residues in the CDR3. V gave up 1 base and J gave up 4 bases, with 13 bases separating them. The chain's CDR3 is CASSQVAGVGYGYTF. CDR3 in DNA: TGTGCCAGCAGCCAAGTGGCAGGGGTAGGCTATGGCTACACCTTC.

This clone is a singleton in its sample. The V gene is TRBV7-5, the J gene TRBJ2-7; the listed D gene, TRBD2, was not tested against the DNA. TRBV7-5 is a pseudogene. The CDR3 has 17 amino acids. DNA for the CDR3: TGTGTCAGAAGCCATATAGCGGGATCCCTTAATGAGGGCGAGCAGTACTTC. Translated, it gives CVRSHIAGSLNEGEQYF.

This chain uses TRBV30 with TRBJ1-2, with 8 bases identical to TRBD1. The CDR3 consists of 12 residues. CDR1 GTSNPN and CDR2 SVGIG come from the germline V gene (reference sequence). V lost 3 bases, J lost 3 bases, and 0 bases stayed unmatched. CDR3 residues: CAWRTGDYGYTF. DNA for the CDR3: TGTGCCTGGAGGACAGGGGACTATGGCTACACCTTC.

The rearrangement links TRBV25-1 to TRBJ1-5, with 8 bases fitting TRBD1. V lost 6 bases to trimming and J lost 4 bases; unmatched junction nucleotides: 8. Germline V gene sequence: CDR1 MGHDK, CDR2 SYGVNS. The CDR3 length is 15 residues. CDR3 sequence (DNA): TGTGCCAGCAGCGGACAGGGCAGGGGTAATCAGCCCCAGCATTTT. Encoded protein: CASSGQGRGNQPQHF.

The chain carries TRBV6-1 and TRBJ2-3; TRBD1 matches 7 bases. Germline loops: CDR1 MNHNS, CDR2 SASEGT. The CDR3 has 14 residues. With V trimmed by 5 bases and J by 1 base, 3 bases remained unmatched. The CDR3 protein is CASSRDSGTDTQYF. The CDR3 region has the DNA TGTGCCAGCAGTCGGGACAGTGGCACAGATACGCAGTATTTT.

The chain uses TRBV18 and TRBJ2-6, with TRBD1 matching 8 bases. CDR1 KGHSH and CDR2 LQKENI come from the germline V gene. J lost 0 bases, V lost 4 bases, and 8 bases had no gene match. The CDR3 is 18 amino acids. The CDR3 DNA sequence: TGTGCCAGCTCACTGAGGACAGGGCTAAACTCTGGGGCCAACGTCCTGACTTTC. Residues: CASSLRTGLNSGANVLTF.

The chain couples TRBV4-2 to TRBJ1-2, with TRBD1 as a possible D gene (6 bases). Germline values: CDR1 LGHNA, CDR2 YNFKEQ. The CDR3 sequence is 17 residues long. V lost 0 bases to trimming and J lost 6 bases, with 20 bases between them. The CDR3 DNA follows: TGTGCCAGCAGCCAAGACGGGACCAATAACAGGGTGAATGGCTACACCTTC. Translation: CASSQDGTNNRVNGYTF.

This chain joins TRBV5-5 and TRBJ2-7, with D unclear. CDR1 and CDR2 from the germline V gene are SGHKS and YYEKEE (reference sequence). The CDR3 length is 15 residues. V gave up 0 bases and J gave up 1 base, with 11 bases separating them. Written as DNA, the CDR3 is TGTGCCAGCAGCTTGGACGGGTCCAGTTCCTACGAGCAGTACTTC. Residues: CASSLDGSSSYEQYF.

V and J are TRBV2 and TRBJ1-4, with TRBD1 matching over 8 bases. The V segment lost 5 bases and the J segment 5 bases; nucleotides outside the gene matches: 10. The CDR3 has 16 residues. Germline lookup yields CDR1 SNHLY and CDR2 FYNNEI. The CDR3 DNA reads TGTGCCAGCAGTCTTTCAGGGGGCGCTGGGAATGAAAAACTGTTTTTT. The encoded protein is CASSLSGGAGNEKLFF.

This clone was observed a single time. This chain joins TRBV7-3 and TRBJ1-1; D is possibly TRBD1 (5 bases). CDR3 length equals 13 residues. Germline loops: CDR1 SGHTA, CDR2 FQGTGA. Trimming pared 5 bases from V and 1 base from J, leaving 8 bases between. CDR3 DNA sequence: TGTGCCAGCAGCAACCAGGGGAACACTGAAGCTTTCTTT. It is translated as CASSNQGNTEAFF.

This chain connects TRBV11-2 to TRBJ2-2, with 7 bases lining up with TRBD1. The germline CDR1 and CDR2 sequences are SGHAT and FQNNGV. Unmatched junction bases numbered 6, after V lost 7 bases and J lost 1 base. The CDR3 consists of 15 residues. CDR3 in amino acids: CASTVRGMNTGELFF. Here the CDR3 DNA reads TGTGCCAGCACTGTCAGGGGGATGAACACCGGGGAGCTGTTTTTT.

The rearrangement joins TRBV28 to TRBJ2-7; 14 bases are a match to TRBD2. The trim removed 5 bases at V and 3 bases at J, leaving 3 bases unmatched. Germline V gene lookup returns CDR1 MDHEN and CDR2 SYDVKM. CDR3 length: 15 amino acids. As DNA, the CDR3 is TGTGCCAGCAGTCGGGGGACTAGCGGGAGCTACGAGCAGTACTTC. Encoded protein: CASSRGTSGSYEQYF.

This clone was picked up one time. The rearrangement links TRBV28 to TRBJ1-6, with a tentative D call TRBD1 (6 bases). Trimming stripped 6 bases from V and 3 bases from J, with 15 bases between. The CDR3 has 16 amino acids. The V gene's germline CDR1 is MDHEN and CDR2 SYDVKM. Written as DNA, the CDR3 is TGTGCCAGCAGAATCGGGACACCTCGCTATAATTCACCCCTCCACTTT. As protein: CASRIGTPRYNSPLHF.